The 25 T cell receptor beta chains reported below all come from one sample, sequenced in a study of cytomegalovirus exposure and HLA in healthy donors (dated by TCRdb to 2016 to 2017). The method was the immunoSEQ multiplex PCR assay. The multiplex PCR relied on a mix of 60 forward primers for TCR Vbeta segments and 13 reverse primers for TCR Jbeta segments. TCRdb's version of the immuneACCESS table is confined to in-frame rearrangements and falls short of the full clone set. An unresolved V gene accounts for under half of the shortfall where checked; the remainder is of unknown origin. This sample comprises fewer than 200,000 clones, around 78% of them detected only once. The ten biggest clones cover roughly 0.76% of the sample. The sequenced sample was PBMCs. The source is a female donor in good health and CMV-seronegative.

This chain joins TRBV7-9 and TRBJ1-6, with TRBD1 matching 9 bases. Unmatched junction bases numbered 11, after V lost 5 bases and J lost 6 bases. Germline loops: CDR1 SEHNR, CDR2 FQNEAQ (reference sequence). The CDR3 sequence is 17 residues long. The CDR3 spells CASSTRQGGSGNSPLHF. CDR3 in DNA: TGTGCCAGCAGCACCCGACAGGGGGGATCTGGTAATTCACCCCTCCACTTT.

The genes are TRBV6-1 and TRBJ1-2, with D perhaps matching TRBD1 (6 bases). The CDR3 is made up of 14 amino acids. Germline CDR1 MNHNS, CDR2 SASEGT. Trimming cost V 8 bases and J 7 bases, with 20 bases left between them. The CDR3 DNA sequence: TGTGCCAGCCTACAGGGAGCCCAGCGAGGTGGCTACACCTTC. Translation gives CASLQGAQRGGYTF.

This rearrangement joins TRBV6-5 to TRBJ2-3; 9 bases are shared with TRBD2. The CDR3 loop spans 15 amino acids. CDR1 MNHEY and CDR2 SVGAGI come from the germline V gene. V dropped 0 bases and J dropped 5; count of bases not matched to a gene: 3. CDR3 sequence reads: CASSYSSGGGDTQYF. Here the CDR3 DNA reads TGTGCCAGCAGTTACTCTAGCGGGGGAGGAGATACGCAGTATTTT.

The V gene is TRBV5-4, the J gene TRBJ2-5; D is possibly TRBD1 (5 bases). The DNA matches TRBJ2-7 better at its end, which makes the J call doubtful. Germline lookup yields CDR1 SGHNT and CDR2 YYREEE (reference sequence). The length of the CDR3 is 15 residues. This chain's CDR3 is CASSLPTDPSYEQYF. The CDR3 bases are TGTGCCAGCAGCCTACCGACAGATCCCTCCTACGAGCAGTACTTC.

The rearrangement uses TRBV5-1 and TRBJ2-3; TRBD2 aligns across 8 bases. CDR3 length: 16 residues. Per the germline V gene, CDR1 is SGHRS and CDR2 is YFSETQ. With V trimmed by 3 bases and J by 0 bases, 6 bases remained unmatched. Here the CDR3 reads CASSWTSGGSTDTQYF. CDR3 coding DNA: TGCGCCAGCAGCTGGACGAGCGGGGGTAGCACAGATACGCAGTATTTT.

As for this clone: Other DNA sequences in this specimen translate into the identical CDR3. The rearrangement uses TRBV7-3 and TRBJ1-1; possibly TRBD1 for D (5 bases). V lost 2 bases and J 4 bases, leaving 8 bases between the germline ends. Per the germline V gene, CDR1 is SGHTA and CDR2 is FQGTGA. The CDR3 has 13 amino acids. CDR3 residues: CASSLQGGTEAFF. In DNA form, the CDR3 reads TGTGCCAGCAGCTTACAGGGTGGCACTGAAGCTTTCTTT.

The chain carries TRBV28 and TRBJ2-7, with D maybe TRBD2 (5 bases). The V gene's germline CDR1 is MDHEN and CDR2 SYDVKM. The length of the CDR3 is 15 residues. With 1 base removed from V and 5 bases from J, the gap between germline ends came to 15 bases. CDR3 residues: CASSLSPSQYDEQYF. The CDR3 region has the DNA TGTGCCAGCAGTTTATCCCCTAGCCAATACGACGAGCAGTACTTC.

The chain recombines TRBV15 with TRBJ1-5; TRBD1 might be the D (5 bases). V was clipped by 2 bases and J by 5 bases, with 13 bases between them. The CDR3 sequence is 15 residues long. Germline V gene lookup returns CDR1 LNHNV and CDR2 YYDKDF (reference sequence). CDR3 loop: CATSRHSPGDQPQHF. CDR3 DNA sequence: TGTGCCACCAGCAGACACTCCCCGGGGGATCAGCCCCAGCATTTT.

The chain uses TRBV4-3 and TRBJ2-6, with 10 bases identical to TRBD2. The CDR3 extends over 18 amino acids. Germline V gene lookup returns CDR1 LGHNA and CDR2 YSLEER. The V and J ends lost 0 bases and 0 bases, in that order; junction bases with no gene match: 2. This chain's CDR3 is CASSQDLAGASGANVLTF. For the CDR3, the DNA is TGCGCCAGCAGCCAAGATCTAGCGGGAGCCTCTGGGGCCAACGTCCTGACTTTC.

CDR3 residues: CAISESSSGDTGELFF. Here the CDR3 DNA reads TGTGCCATCAGTGAGTCGTCTAGCGGGGACACCGGGGAGCTGTTTTTT. The chain joins TRBV10-3 to TRBJ2-2; TRBD2 matches at 9 bases. The V segment lost 0 bases and the J segment 3 bases; nucleotides outside the gene matches: 2. The CDR3 loop spans 16 amino acids. Germline V gene data show CDR1 as ENHRY and CDR2 as SYGVKD.

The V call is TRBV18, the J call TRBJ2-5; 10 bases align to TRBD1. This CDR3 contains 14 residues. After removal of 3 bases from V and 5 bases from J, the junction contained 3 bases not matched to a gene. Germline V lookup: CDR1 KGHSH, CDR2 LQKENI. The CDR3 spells CASSPSGQGETQYF. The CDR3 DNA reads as TGTGCCAGCTCACCGTCGGGACAGGGGGAGACCCAGTACTTC.

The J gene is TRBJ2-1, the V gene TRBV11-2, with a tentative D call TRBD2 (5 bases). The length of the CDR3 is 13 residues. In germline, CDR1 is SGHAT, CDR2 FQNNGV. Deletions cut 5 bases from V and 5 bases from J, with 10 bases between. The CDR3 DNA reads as TGTGCCAGCAGCCTCGGACTTCACAATGAGCAGTTCTTC. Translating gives CASSLGLHNEQFF.

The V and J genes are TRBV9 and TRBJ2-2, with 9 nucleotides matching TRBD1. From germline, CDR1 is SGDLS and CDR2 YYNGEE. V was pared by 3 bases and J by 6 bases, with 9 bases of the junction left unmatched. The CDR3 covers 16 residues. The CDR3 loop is CASSGRGDRVAGELFF. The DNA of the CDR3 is TGTGCCAGCAGCGGTAGGGGGGACAGGGTTGCCGGGGAGCTGTTTTTT.

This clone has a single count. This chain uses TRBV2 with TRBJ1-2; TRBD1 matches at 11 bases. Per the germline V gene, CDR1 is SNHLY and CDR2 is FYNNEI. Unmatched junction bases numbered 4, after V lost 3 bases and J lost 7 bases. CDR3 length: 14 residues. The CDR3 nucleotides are TGTGCCAGCAGTGACGGGGGACAGGGGGGTGGCTACACCTTC. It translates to CASSDGGQGGGYTF.

CDR3 amino acids: CASSRGLAGEGGVRDTQYF. In DNA, the CDR3 is TGCGCCAGCAGCCGGGGACTAGCGGGAGAGGGGGGGGTGAGAGATACGCAGTATTTT. J is TRBJ2-3 and V is TRBV4-3; 14 bases agree with TRBD2. The junction had 14 bases not matched to a gene; V was cut back by 4 bases and J by 5 bases. Germline V gene sequence: CDR1 LGHNA, CDR2 YSLEER. The CDR3 consists of 19 residues.

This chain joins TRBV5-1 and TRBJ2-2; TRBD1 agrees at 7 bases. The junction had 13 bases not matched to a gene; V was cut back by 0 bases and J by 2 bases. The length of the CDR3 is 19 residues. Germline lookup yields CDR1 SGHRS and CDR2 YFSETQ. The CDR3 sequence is CASSLGAGGVGRNTGELFF. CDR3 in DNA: TGCGCCAGCAGCTTGGGTGCAGGGGGAGTGGGGCGAAACACCGGGGAGCTGTTTTTT.

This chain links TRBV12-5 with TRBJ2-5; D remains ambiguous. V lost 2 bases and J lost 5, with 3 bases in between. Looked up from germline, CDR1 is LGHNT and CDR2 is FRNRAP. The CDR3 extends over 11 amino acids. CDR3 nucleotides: TGTGCTAGTGGTTTGCATGAGACCCAGTACTTC. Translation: CASGLHETQYF. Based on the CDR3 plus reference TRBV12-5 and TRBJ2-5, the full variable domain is DARVTQTPRHKVTEMGQEVTMRCQPILGHNTVFWYRQTMMQGLELLAYFRNRAPLDDSGMPKDRFSAEMPDATLATLKIQPSEPRDSAVYFCASGLHETQYFGPGTRLLVL.

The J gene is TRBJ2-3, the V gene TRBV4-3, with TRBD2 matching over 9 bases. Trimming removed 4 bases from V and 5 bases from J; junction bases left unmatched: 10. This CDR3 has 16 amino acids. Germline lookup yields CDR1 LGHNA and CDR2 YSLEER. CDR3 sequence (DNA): TGCGCCAGCAGCCTACTCCGCGGGAGGGTTAAAGATACGCAGTATTTT. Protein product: CASSLLRGRVKDTQYF.

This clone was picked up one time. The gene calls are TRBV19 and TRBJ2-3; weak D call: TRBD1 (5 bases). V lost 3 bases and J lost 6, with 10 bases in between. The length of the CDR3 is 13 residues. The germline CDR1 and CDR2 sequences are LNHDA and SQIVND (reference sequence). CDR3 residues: CASSMGPLDTQYF. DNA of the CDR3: TGTGCCAGTAGTATGGGGCCATTGGATACGCAGTATTTT.

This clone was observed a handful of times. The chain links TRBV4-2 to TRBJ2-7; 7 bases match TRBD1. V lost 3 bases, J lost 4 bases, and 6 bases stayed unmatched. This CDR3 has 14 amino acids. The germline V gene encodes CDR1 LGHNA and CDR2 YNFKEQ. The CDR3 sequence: CASSQTGSRYEQYF. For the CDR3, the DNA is TGTGCCAGCAGCCAGACAGGGTCAAGGTACGAGCAGTACTTC.

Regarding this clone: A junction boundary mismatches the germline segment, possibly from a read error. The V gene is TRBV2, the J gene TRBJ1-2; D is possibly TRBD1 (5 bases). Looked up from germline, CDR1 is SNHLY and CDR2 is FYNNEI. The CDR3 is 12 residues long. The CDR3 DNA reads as TGTGCCAGCAATGAATGGGGGGGAGGCTACACCTTC. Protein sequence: CASNEWGGGYTF.

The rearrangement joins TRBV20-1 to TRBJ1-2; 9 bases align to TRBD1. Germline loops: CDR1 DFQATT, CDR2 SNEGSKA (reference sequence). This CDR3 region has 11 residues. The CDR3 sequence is CSGTGNYGYTF. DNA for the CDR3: TGCAGCGGGACAGGGAACTATGGCTACACCTTC.

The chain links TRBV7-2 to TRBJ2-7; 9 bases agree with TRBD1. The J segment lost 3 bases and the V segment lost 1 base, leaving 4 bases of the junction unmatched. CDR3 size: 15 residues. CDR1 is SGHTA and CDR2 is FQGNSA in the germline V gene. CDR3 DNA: TGTGCCAGCAGCTTAGAAGTGACAGGGGGCTACGAGCAGTACTTC. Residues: CASSLEVTGGYEQYF.

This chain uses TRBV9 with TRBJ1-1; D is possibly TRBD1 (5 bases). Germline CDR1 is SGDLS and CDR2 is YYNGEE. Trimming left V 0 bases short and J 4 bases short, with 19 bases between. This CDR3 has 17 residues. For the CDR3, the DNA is TGTGCCAGCAGCGTAGCTTTAAGTAGTGGGGGGTTCACTGAAGCTTTCTTT. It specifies CASSVALSSGGFTEAFF.

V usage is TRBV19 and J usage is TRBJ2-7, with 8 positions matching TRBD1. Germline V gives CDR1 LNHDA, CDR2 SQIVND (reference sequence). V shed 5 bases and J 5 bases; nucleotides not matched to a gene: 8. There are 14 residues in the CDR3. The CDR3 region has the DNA TGTGCCAGTAGTTCGGACAGGGTCGGGGACGAGCAGTACTTC. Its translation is CASSSDRVGDEQYF. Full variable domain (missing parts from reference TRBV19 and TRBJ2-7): DGGITQSPKYLFRKEGQNVTLSCEQNLNHDAMYWYRQDPGQGLRLIYYSQIVNDFQKGDIAEGYSVSREKKESFPLTVTSAQKNPTAFYLCASSSDRVGDEQYFGPGTRLTVT.